This is a list of T cell receptor beta chains from one sample in a study of T-cell memory formation after mild COVID-19. TCRdb re-derived calls from the 5' RACE reads in MiXCR, one entry per CDR3 protein. Among over 400,000 distinct CDR3 sequences listed, less than 25% were seen once. What was sequenced was PBMCs or a T cell subset sorted from them (not recorded which). Source of these receptors: an adult woman who had mild COVID-19 (a few samples of this study predate the infection). Cell type and time point are not known. Each CDR3 is given with its conserved first and last residue. The order of the fields is clone size, J gene, D gene, V gene, CDR3 DNA, CDR3 protein. A D gene is named only where the DNA matches it firmly. Clone size is given for some rows only: seen once, a few or many times, or a class if the clone is expanded.

abundance: -; j_gene: TRBJ1-2; d_gene: TRBD1; v_gene: TRBV12-3/TRBV12-4; CDR3nt: TGTGCCAGCAGTTTACTTCCAGGGGGCCTGGATGGCTACACCTTC; CDR3aa: CASSLLPGGLDGYTF
abundance: -; j_gene: TRBJ2-1; d_gene: TRBD2; v_gene: TRBV30; CDR3nt: TGTGCTGGTGGACTAGCGGGAGCGTATGAGCAGTTCTTC; CDR3aa: CAGGLAGAYEQFF
abundance: -; j_gene: TRBJ2-3; d_gene: -; v_gene: TRBV29-1; CDR3nt: TGCAGCGTTGATGTGGGGCTCACAGATACGCAGTATTTT; CDR3aa: CSVDVGLTDTQYF
abundance: few; j_gene: TRBJ2-3; d_gene: -; v_gene: TRBV20-1; CDR3nt: TGCAGTGCTCCTCGGGGTACTGCTAGCACAGATACGCAGTATTTT; CDR3aa: CSAPRGTASTDTQYF
abundance: -; j_gene: TRBJ2-5; d_gene: TRBD2; v_gene: TRBV7-6; CDR3nt: TGTGCCAGCAGCCTCCTTAGCGGGGGGGCCGAAGAGACCCAGTACTTC; CDR3aa: CASSLLSGGAEETQYF
abundance: few; j_gene: TRBJ2-5; d_gene: -; v_gene: TRBV25-1; CDR3nt: TGTGCCAGCAGTTCGTACCAAGAGACCCAGTACTTC; CDR3aa: CASSSYQETQYF
abundance: -; j_gene: TRBJ1-6; d_gene: TRBD1; v_gene: TRBV9; CDR3nt: TGTGCCAGCAGCGACCGGGACAGGGATAATTCACCCCTCCACTTT; CDR3aa: CASSDRDRDNSPLHF
abundance: few; j_gene: TRBJ1-2; d_gene: -; v_gene: TRBV11-2; CDR3nt: TGTGCCAGCAGCACAATCGATACAGCCTATAATGGCTACACCTTC; CDR3aa: CASSTIDTAYNGYTF
abundance: few; j_gene: TRBJ2-7; d_gene: -; v_gene: TRBV7-8; CDR3nt: TGTGCCACTCGGAAGGGGGCCTACGAGCAGTACTTC; CDR3aa: CATRKGAYEQYF
abundance: -; j_gene: TRBJ1-2; d_gene: TRBD1; v_gene: TRBV2; CDR3nt: TGTGCCAGCAGTGAAGCGGGACAGATCTATGGCTACACCTTC; CDR3aa: CASSEAGQIYGYTF
abundance: -; j_gene: TRBJ1-5; d_gene: -; v_gene: TRBV5-6; CDR3nt: TGTGCCAGCAGCTTGTGGGGGCGCGGGCCCGTCCGGCCCCAGCATTTT; CDR3aa: CASSLWGRGPVRPQHF
abundance: -; j_gene: TRBJ2-3; d_gene: TRBD2; v_gene: TRBV7-9; CDR3nt: TGTGCCAGCAGCCGGGACTATTCCACAGATACGCAGTATTTT; CDR3aa: CASSRDYSTDTQYF
abundance: few; j_gene: TRBJ2-5; d_gene: TRBD1; v_gene: TRBV11-1; CDR3nt: TGTGCCAGCAGCCCACTACAGGGGCAAGAGACCCAGTACTTC; CDR3aa: CASSPLQGQETQYF
abundance: -; j_gene: TRBJ2-2; d_gene: TRBD1; v_gene: TRBV3-1; CDR3nt: TGTGCCAGCAGCCTTAGGCTGGGGACAGGGAGCACCGGGGAGCTGTTTTTT; CDR3aa: CASSLRLGTGSTGELFF
abundance: -; j_gene: TRBJ1-4; d_gene: TRBD1; v_gene: TRBV9; CDR3nt: TGTGCCAGCAGCGTGGGGACAGGGGAACTTGAAAAACTGTTTTTT; CDR3aa: CASSVGTGELEKLFF
abundance: -; j_gene: TRBJ2-2; d_gene: -; v_gene: TRBV5-1; CDR3nt: TGCGCCAGCAAGCCGACTAGAAACACCGGGGAGCTGTTTTTT; CDR3aa: CASKPTRNTGELFF
abundance: few; j_gene: TRBJ2-3; d_gene: -; v_gene: TRBV29-1; CDR3nt: TGCAGCGTGGAGAGTTCGGGACACACAGATACGCAGTATTTT; CDR3aa: CSVESSGHTDTQYF
abundance: few; j_gene: TRBJ1-2; d_gene: -; v_gene: TRBV7-9; CDR3nt: TGTGCCAGCAGCTTAGCATCGTACGGTAACTATGGCTACACCTTC; CDR3aa: CASSLASYGNYGYTF
abundance: -; j_gene: TRBJ2-3; d_gene: TRBD2; v_gene: TRBV5-5; CDR3nt: TGTGCCAGCAGCTTGGGACTAGCGGAGTTCTCAGATACGCAGTATTTT; CDR3aa: CASSLGLAEFSDTQYF
abundance: many; j_gene: TRBJ2-1; d_gene: -; v_gene: TRBV7-2; CDR3nt: TGTGCCAGCAGCTTAGGCCTAGGAAATGAGCAGTTCTTC; CDR3aa: CASSLGLGNEQFF
abundance: few; j_gene: TRBJ2-4; d_gene: -; v_gene: TRBV18; CDR3nt: TGTGCCAGCTCACCTCTCTCCACGAGAGGGGAAAACATTCAGTACTTC; CDR3aa: CASSPLSTRGENIQYF
abundance: few; j_gene: TRBJ2-2; d_gene: -; v_gene: TRBV25-1; CDR3nt: TGTGCCAGCAGTGGGTTAGGGGAGTACACCGGGGAGCTGTTTTTT; CDR3aa: CASSGLGEYTGELFF
abundance: -; j_gene: TRBJ1-5; d_gene: -; v_gene: TRBV9; CDR3nt: TGTGCCAGCAGCGTAGGCCAGGAGATAGGTCAGCCCCAGCATTTT; CDR3aa: CASSVGQEIGQPQHF
abundance: few; j_gene: TRBJ2-7; d_gene: TRBD1; v_gene: TRBV5-6; CDR3nt: TGTGCCAGCAGCTGGGGGCCGGGACAGGGCCCCTACGAGCAGTACTTC; CDR3aa: CASSWGPGQGPYEQYF
abundance: -; j_gene: TRBJ2-7; d_gene: -; v_gene: TRBV4-2; CDR3nt: TGTGCCAGCAGCCAAGAGGCCGGGAGTGTTCACGAGCAGTACTTC; CDR3aa: CASSQEAGSVHEQYF
abundance: few; j_gene: TRBJ1-6; d_gene: -; v_gene: TRBV20-1; CDR3nt: TGCAGTGCCAGAGGGCAGGGTCTGGTTAGTTATAATTCACCCCTCCACTTT; CDR3aa: CSARGQGLVSYNSPLHF
abundance: few; j_gene: TRBJ2-1; d_gene: TRBD1; v_gene: TRBV15; CDR3nt: TGTGCCACCAGCAGAGAGGGCAGGGGGCGACCAGCCTCCTACAATGAGCAGTTCTTC; CDR3aa: CATSREGRGRPASYNEQFF
abundance: -; j_gene: TRBJ2-1; d_gene: TRBD2; v_gene: TRBV7-2; CDR3nt: TGTGCCAGCAGCCCGAGGGGGCTAGCGGGAAAGGGCCAGTTCTTC; CDR3aa: CASSPRGLAGKGQFF
abundance: once; j_gene: TRBJ1-2; d_gene: -; v_gene: TRBV7-8; CDR3nt: TGTGCCAGCAGCTTACACGGACCTAACTATGGCTACACCTTC; CDR3aa: CASSLHGPNYGYTF
abundance: -; j_gene: TRBJ2-7; d_gene: -; v_gene: TRBV15; CDR3nt: TGTGCCACCAGCAGAGATCGTTACGAGCAGTACTTC; CDR3aa: CATSRDRYEQYF
abundance: -; j_gene: TRBJ2-2; d_gene: -; v_gene: TRBV12-3/TRBV12-4; CDR3nt: TGTGCCAGCACCACCGGTTGGGCGAACACCGGGGAGCTGTTTTTT; CDR3aa: CASTTGWANTGELFF
abundance: -; j_gene: TRBJ1-2; d_gene: -; v_gene: TRBV4-3; CDR3nt: TGCGCCAGCAGCGTGCGGGTACAGTACCCCTATGGCTACACCTTC; CDR3aa: CASSVRVQYPYGYTF
abundance: few; j_gene: TRBJ2-7; d_gene: TRBD2; v_gene: TRBV18; CDR3nt: TGTGCCAGCTCACCAGGGGAGGGGTTCGTTGGAGAGCAGTACTTC; CDR3aa: CASSPGEGFVGEQYF
abundance: -; j_gene: TRBJ1-2; d_gene: -; v_gene: TRBV14; CDR3nt: TGTGCCAGCAGCCCGCAGGGTCACTATGGCTACACCTTC; CDR3aa: CASSPQGHYGYTF
abundance: -; j_gene: TRBJ1-1; d_gene: TRBD1; v_gene: TRBV20-1; CDR3nt: TGCAGTGCTAGAGAATCACAGGGGCGGAACACTGAAGCTTTCTTT; CDR3aa: CSARESQGRNTEAFF
abundance: few; j_gene: TRBJ1-5; d_gene: -; v_gene: TRBV15; CDR3nt: TGTGCCACCAGCAGAGATGAAGGGCCAGTATTTCTCCATCAGCCCCAGCATTTT; CDR3aa: CATSRDEGPVFLHQPQHF
abundance: -; j_gene: TRBJ2-1; d_gene: -; v_gene: TRBV7-9; CDR3nt: TGTGCCAGCAGCTTGGGGGTGCCGGACAGTTTAGAGTTCTTC; CDR3aa: CASSLGVPDSLEFF
abundance: -; j_gene: TRBJ1-1; d_gene: -; v_gene: TRBV7-9; CDR3nt: TGTGCCAGCAGCTTAAGGGCCCAGAACACTGAAGCTTTCTTT; CDR3aa: CASSLRAQNTEAFF
abundance: -; j_gene: TRBJ2-7; d_gene: -; v_gene: TRBV3-1; CDR3nt: TGTGCCAGCAGCCAAGACGCTAGCGAAACTTCGGAGCAGTACTTC; CDR3aa: CASSQDASETSEQYF
abundance: few; j_gene: TRBJ2-3; d_gene: -; v_gene: TRBV7-2; CDR3nt: TGTGCCAGCAGCTTAGCGATGAGTCCTTCGGTGGGTACGCAGTATTTT; CDR3aa: CASSLAMSPSVGTQYF
abundance: few; j_gene: TRBJ2-3; d_gene: TRBD2; v_gene: TRBV4-2; CDR3nt: TGTGCCAGCACTAGCGGGAACCCGATAGATACGCAGTATTTT; CDR3aa: CASTSGNPIDTQYF
abundance: -; j_gene: TRBJ2-6; d_gene: -; v_gene: TRBV6-2/TRBV6-3; CDR3nt: TGTGCCAGCAGTTACCGGTTGACCGGGGCCAACGTCCTGACTTTC; CDR3aa: CASSYRLTGANVLTF
abundance: -; j_gene: TRBJ1-3; d_gene: -; v_gene: TRBV12-3/TRBV12-4; CDR3nt: TGTGCCAGCAGACCCTCGGGACGGATCTCTGGAAACACCATATATTTT; CDR3aa: CASRPSGRISGNTIYF
abundance: many; j_gene: TRBJ2-1; d_gene: TRBD2; v_gene: TRBV7-2; CDR3nt: TGTGCCAGCAGCCCCGGACTAGCGGACAATGAGCAGTTCTTC; CDR3aa: CASSPGLADNEQFF
abundance: -; j_gene: TRBJ2-3; d_gene: -; v_gene: TRBV24-1; CDR3nt: TGTGCCACCAGTGATGTGATGGGGATACCCACAGATACGCAGTATTTT; CDR3aa: CATSDVMGIPTDTQYF